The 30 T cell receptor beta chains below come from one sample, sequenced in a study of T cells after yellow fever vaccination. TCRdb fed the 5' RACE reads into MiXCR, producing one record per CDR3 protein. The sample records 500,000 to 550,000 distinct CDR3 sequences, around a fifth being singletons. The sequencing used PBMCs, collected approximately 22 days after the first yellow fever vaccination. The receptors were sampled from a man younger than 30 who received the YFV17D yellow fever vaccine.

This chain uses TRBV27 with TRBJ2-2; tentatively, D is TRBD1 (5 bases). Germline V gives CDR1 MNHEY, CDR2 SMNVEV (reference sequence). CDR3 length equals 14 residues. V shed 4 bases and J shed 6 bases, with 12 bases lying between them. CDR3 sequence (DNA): TGTGCCAGCAGTTCCCTACAGGTGTCCGGGGAGCTGTTTTTT. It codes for CASSSLQVSGELFF.

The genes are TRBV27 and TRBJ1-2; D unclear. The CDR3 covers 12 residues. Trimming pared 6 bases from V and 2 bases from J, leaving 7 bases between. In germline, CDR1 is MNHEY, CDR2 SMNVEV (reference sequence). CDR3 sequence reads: CASSNSNYGYTF. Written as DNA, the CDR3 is TGTGCCAGCAGCAATTCAAACTATGGCTACACCTTC.

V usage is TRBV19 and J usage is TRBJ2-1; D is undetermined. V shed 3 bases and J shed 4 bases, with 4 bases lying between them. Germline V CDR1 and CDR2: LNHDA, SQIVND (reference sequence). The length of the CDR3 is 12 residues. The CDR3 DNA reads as TGTGCCAGTAGTATCGAGTACAATGAGCAGTTCTTC. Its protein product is CASSIEYNEQFF.

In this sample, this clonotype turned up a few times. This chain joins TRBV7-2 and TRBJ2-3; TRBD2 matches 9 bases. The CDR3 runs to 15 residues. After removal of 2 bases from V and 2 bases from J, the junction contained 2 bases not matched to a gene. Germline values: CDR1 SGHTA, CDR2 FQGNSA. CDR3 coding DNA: TGTGCCAGCAGCTTACCTAGCGGGGCCACAGATACGCAGTATTTT. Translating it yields CASSLPSGATDTQYF.

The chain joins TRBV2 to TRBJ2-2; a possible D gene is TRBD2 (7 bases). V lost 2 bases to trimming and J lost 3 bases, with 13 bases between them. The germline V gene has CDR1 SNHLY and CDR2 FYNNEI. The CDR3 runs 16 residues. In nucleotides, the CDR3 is TGTGCCAGCAGTGAAAGGCGGGGGCCGTACACCGGGGAGCTGTTTTTT. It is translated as CASSERRGPYTGELFF. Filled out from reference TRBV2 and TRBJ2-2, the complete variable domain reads EPEVTQTPSHQVTQMGQEVILRCVPISNHLYFYWYRQILGQKVEFLVSFYNNEISEKSEIFDDQFSVERPDGSNFTLKIRSTKLEDSAMYFCASSERRGPYTGELFFGEGSRLTVL.

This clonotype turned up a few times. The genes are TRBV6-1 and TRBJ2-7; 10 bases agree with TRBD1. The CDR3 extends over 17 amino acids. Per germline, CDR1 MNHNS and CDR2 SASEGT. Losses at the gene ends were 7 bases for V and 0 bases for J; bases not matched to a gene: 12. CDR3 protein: CASTQGAGTGASYEQYF. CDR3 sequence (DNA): TGTGCCAGCACTCAGGGGGCCGGGACAGGGGCCTCCTACGAGCAGTACTTC.

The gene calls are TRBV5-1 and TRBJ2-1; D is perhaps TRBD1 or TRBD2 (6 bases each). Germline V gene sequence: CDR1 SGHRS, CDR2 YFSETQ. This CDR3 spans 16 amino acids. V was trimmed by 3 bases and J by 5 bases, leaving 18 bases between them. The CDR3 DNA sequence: TGCGCCAGCAGCTGGGGGGCCGGGGCCGGGGACAATGAGCAGTTCTTC. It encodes CASSWGAGAGDNEQFF.

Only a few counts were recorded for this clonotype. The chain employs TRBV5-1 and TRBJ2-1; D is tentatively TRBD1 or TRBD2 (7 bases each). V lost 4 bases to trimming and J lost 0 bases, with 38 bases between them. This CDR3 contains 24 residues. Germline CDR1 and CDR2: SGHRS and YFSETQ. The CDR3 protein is CASSSWGGRQGTIRRLNSYNEQFF. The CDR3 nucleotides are TGCGCCAGCAGCAGCTGGGGGGGGAGACAGGGCACCATTCGTCGGTTGAACTCCTACAATGAGCAGTTCTTC.

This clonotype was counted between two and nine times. CDR3 DNA: TGTGCCAGCAGTGAGGTCCAATACGAGCAGTACGTC. Its protein is CASSEVQYEQYV. V and J are TRBV6-1 and TRBJ2-7; D gene ambiguous. The germline V gene has CDR1 MNHNS and CDR2 SASEGT. Trimming removed 3 bases from V and 4 bases from J, with 7 bases in between. This CDR3 region has 12 residues.

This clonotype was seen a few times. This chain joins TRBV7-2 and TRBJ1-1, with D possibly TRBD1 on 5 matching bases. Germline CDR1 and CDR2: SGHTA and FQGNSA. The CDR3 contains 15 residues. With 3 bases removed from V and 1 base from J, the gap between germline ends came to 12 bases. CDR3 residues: CASSFHGGANTEAFF. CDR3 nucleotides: TGTGCCAGCAGCTTTCACGGGGGAGCGAACACTGAAGCTTTCTTT. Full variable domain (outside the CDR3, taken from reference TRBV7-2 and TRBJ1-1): GAGVSQSPSNKVTEKGKDVELRCDPISGHTALYWYRQSLGQGLEFLIYFQGNSAPDKSGLPSDRFSAERTGGSVSTLTIQRTQQEDSAVYLCASSFHGGANTEAFFGQGTRLTVV.

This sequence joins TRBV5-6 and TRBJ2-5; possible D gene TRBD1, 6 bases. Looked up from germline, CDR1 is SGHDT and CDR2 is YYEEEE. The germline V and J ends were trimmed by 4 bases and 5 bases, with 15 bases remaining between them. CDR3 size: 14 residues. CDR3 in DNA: TGTGCCAGCAGCCAACAGGGTTATGGGGAGACCCAGTACTTC. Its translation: CASSQQGYGETQYF.

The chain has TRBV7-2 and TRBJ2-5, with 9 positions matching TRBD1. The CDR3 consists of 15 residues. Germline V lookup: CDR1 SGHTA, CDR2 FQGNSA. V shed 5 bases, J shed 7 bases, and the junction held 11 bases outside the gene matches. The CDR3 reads CASSIETGGSGTQYF. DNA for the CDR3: TGTGCCAGCAGCATAGAAACAGGGGGCAGCGGGACCCAGTACTTC. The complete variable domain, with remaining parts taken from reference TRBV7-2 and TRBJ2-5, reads GAGVSQSPSNKVTEKGKDVELRCDPISGHTALYWYRQSLGQGLEFLIYFQGNSAPDKSGLPSDRFSAERTGGSVSTLTIQRTQQEDSAVYLCASSIETGGSGTQYFGPGTRLLVL.

CDR3 DNA sequence: TGTGCCAGCAGCGTTGACGGGGGACCGAACGAAAAACTGTTTTTT. Translated: CASSVDGGPNEKLFF. The rearrangement joins TRBV9 to TRBJ1-4; possible D gene TRBD1, 5 bases. The CDR3 spans 15 residues. The V end lost 2 bases, the J end lost 8 bases, and 16 bases lay between the germline ends. Germline values: CDR1 SGDLS, CDR2 YYNGEE. The variable domain in full, with the rest retrieved from reference TRBV9 and TRBJ1-4, is DSGVTQTPKHLITATGQRVTLRCSPRSGDLSVYWYQQSLDQGLQFLIQYYNGEERAKGNILERFSAQQFPDLHSELNLSSLELGDSALYFCASSVDGGPNEKLFFGSGTQLSVL.

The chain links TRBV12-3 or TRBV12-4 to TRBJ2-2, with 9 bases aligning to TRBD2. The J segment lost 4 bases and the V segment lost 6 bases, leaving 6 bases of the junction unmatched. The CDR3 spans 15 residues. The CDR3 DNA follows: TGTGCCAGCAGCCGCGGGGGGGCGGGCACCGGGGAGCTGTTTTTT. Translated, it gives CASSRGGAGTGELFF.

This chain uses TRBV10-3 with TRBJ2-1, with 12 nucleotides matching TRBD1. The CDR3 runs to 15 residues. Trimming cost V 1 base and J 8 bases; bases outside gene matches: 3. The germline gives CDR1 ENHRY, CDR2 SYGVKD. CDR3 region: CAISEWGQGAYEQFF. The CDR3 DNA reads TGTGCCATCAGTGAGTGGGGACAGGGGGCTTATGAGCAGTTCTTC.

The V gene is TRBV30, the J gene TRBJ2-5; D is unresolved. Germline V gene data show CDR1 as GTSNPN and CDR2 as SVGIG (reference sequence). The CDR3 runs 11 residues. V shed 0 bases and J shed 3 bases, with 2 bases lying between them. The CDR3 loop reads CAWSVEETQYF. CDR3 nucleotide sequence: TGTGCCTGGAGTGTAGAAGAGACCCAGTACTTC.

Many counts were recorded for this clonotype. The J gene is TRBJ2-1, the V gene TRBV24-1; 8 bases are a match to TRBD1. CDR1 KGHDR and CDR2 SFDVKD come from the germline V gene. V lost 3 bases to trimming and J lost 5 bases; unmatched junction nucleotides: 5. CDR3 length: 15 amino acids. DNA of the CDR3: TGTGCCACCAGTGATGCCGGGACAGGCGACAATGAGCAGTTCTTC. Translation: CATSDAGTGDNEQFF.

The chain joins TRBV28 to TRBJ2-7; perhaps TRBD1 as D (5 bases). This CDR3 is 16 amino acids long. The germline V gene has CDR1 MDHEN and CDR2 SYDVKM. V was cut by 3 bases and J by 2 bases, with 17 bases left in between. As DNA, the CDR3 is TGTGCCAGCAGTTTTTATACAGGAGTAAGGGCCTACGAGCAGTACGTC. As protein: CASSFYTGVRAYEQYV.

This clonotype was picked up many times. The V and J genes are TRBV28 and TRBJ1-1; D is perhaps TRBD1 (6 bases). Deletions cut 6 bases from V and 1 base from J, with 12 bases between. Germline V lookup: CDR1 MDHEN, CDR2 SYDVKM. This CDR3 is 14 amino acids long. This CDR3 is CASRSGVANTEAFF. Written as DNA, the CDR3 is TGTGCCAGCAGATCAGGGGTCGCGAACACTGAAGCTTTCTTT.

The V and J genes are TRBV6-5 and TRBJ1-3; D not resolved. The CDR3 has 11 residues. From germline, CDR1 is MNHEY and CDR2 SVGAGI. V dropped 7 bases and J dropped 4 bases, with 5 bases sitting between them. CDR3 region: CASNAGNTIYF. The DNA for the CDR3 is TGTGCCAGCAATGCAGGAAACACCATATATTTT.

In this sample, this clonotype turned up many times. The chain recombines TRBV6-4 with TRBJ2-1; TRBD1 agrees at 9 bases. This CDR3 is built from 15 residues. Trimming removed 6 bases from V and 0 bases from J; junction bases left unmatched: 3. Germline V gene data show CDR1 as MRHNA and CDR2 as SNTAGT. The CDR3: CASSLTGGSYNEQFF. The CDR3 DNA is TGTGCCAGCAGCCTGACAGGGGGCTCCTACAATGAGCAGTTCTTC.

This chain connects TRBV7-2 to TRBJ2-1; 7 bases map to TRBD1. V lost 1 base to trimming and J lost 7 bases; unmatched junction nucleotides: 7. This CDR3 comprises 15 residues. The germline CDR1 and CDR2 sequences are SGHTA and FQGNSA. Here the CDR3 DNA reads TGTGCCAGCAGCTTAGAGGGCAGGGGGAAGAATGAGCAGTTCTTC. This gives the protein CASSLEGRGKNEQFF.

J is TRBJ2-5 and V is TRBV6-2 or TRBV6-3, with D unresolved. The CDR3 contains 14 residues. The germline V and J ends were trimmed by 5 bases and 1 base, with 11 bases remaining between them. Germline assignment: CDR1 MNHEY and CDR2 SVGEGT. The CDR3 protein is CASSRARPQETQYF. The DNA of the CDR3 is TGTGCCAGCAGTCGGGCCCGCCCCCAAGAGACCCAGTACTTC.

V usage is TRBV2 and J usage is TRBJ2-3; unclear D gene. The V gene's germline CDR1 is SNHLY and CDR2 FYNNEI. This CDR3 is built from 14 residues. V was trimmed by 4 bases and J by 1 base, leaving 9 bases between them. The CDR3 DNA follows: TGTGCCAGCAGTGGTACAGTTCGCACAGATACGCAGTATTTT. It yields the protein CASSGTVRTDTQYF.

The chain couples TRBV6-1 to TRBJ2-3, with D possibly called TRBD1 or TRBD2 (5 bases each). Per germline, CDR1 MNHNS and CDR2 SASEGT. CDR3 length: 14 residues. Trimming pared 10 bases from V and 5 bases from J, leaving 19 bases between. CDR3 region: CATTQRDLGDTQYF. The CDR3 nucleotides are TGTGCCACTACCCAGAGGGACCTAGGAGATACGCAGTATTTT.

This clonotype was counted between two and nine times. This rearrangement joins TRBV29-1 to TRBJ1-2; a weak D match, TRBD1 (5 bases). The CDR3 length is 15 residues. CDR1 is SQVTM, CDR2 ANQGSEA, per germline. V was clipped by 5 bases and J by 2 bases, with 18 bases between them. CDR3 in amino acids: CSVRGGVQNNYGYTF. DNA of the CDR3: TGCAGCGTTCGGGGGGGGGTTCAGAACAACTATGGCTACACCTTC.

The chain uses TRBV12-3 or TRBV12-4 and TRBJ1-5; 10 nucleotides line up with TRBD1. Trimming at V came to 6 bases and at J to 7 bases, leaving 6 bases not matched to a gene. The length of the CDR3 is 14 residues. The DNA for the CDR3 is TGTGCCAGCAGCCCGGGACAGGGGTGGCAGCCCCAGCATTTT. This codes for CASSPGQGWQPQHF.

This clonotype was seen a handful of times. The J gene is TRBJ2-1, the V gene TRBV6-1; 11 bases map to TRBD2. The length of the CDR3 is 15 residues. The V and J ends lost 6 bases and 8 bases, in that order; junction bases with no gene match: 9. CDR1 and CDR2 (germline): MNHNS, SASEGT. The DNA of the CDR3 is TGTGCCAGCAGCCGACTTGGACTAGCGGGCCATGAGCAGTTCTTC. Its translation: CASSRLGLAGHEQFF.

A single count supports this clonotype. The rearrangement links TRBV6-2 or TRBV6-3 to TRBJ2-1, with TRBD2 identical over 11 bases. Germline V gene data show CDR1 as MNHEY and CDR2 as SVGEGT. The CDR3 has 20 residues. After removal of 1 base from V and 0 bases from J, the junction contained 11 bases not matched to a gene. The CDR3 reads CASSYFPGLAVISSYNEQFF. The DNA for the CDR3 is TGTGCCAGCAGTTACTTCCCGGGACTAGCGGTTATCAGCTCCTACAATGAGCAGTTCTTC.

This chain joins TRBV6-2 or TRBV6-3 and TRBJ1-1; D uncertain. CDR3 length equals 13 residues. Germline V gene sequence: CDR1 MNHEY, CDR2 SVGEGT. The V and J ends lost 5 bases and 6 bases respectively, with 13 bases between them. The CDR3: CASSLPGGAEAFF. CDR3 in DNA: TGTGCCAGCAGTCTCCCCGGCGGGGCTGAAGCTTTCTTT.